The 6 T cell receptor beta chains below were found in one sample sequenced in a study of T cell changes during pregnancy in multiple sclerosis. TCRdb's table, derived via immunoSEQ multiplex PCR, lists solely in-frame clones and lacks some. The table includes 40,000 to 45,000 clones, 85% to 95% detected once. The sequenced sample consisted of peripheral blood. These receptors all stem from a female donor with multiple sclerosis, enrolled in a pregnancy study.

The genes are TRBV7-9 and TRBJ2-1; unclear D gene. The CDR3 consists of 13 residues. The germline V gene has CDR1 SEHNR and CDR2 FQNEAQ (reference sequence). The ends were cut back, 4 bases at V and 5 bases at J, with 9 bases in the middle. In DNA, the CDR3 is TGTGCCAGCAGCTCCCTAGGAGACAATGAGCAGTTCTTC. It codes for CASSSLGDNEQFF.

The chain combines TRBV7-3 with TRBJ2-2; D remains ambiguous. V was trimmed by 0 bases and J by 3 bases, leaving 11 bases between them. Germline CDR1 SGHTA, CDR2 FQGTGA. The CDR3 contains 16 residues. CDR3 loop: CASSLTLSADTGELFF. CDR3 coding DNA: TGTGCCAGCAGCTTAACGCTCTCGGCGGACACCGGGGAGCTGTTTTTT.

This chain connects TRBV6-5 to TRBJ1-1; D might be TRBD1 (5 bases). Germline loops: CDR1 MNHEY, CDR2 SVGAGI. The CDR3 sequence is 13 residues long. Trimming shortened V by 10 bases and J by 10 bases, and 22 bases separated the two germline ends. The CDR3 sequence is CATDDRLGLRAFF. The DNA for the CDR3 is TGTGCCACCGACGACAGATTGGGACTCCGAGCTTTCTTT.

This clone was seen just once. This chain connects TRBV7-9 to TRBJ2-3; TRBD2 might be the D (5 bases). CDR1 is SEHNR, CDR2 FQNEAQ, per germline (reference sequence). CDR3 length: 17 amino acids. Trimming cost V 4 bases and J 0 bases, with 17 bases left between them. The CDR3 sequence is CASSSPPSGASTDTQYF. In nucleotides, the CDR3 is TGTGCCAGCAGCTCCCCCCCCAGCGGAGCTAGCACAGATACGCAGTATTTT.

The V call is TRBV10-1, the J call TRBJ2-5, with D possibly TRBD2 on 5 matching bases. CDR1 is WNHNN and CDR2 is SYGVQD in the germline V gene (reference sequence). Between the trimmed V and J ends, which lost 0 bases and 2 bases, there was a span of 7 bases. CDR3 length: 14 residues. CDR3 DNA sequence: TGCGCCAGCAGTGAGTCCGCGGGTCAAGAGACCCAGTACTTC. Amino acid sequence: CASSESAGQETQYF.

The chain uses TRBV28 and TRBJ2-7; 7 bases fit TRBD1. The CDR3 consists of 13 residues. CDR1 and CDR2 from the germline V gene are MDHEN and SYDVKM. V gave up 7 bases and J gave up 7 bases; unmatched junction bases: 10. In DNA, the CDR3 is TGTGCCAGCAAGGTAACAGGGGAAGGGGAGCAGTACTTC. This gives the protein CASKVTGEGEQYF. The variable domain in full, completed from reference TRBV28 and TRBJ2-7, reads DVKVTQSSRYLVKRTGEKVFLECVQDMDHENMFWYRQDPGLGLRLIYFSYDVKMKEKGDIPEGYSVSREKKERFSLILESASTNQTSMYLCASKVTGEGEQYFGPGTRLTVT.